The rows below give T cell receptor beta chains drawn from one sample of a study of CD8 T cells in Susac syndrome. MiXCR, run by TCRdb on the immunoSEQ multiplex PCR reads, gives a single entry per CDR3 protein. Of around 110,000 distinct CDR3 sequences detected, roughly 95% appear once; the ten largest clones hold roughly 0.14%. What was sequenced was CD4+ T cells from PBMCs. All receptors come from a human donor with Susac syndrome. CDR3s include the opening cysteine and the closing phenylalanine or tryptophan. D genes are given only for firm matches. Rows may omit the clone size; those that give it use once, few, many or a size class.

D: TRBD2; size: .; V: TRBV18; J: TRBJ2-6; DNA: TGTGCCAGCTCACTTGGACTAGCGGGCTTCTCTGGGGCCAACGTCCTGACTTTC; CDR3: CASSLGLAGFSGANVLTF
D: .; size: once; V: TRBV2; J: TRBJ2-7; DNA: TGTGCCATTCGCGGTAGCTCCTACGAGCAGTACTTC; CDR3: CAIRGSSYEQYF
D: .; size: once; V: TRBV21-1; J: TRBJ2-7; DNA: TGTGCCAGCAGCAACCGGGACAGAGCTTACGAGCAGTACTTC; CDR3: CASSNRDRAYEQYF
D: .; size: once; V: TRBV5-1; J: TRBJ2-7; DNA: TGCGCCAGCAGCTTCAAGGTCTCCTACGAGCAGTACTTC; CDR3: CASSFKVSYEQYF
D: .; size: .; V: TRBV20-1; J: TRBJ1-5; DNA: TGCAGTGCTACAGAGAACAGCAATCAGCCCCAGCATTTT; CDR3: CSATENSNQPQHF
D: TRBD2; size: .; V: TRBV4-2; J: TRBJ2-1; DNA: TGTGCCAGCAGCCAAGTAGGGCGGCTAGCGGAGGGGAATGAGCAGTTCTTC; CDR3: CASSQVGRLAEGNEQFF
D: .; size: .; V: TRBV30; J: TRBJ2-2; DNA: TGTGCCTGGAGTAGTCAGGCCACCGGGGAGCTGTTTTTT; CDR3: CAWSSQATGELFF
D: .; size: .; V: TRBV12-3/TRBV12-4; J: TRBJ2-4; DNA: TGTGCCAGCAGCCCGCGGGACTCGACCCTGGACATTCAGTACTTC; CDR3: CASSPRDSTLDIQYF
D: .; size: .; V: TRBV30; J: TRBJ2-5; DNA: TGTGCCTGGAGTGCACAGCTCGCGGAGACCCAGTACTTC; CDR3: CAWSAQLAETQYF
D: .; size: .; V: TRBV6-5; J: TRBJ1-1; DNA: TGTGCCAGCAGTTACTCACAGGCCTTGAACACTGAAGCTTTCTTT; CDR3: CASSYSQALNTEAFF
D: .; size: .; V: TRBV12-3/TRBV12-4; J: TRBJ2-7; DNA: TGTGCCAGCAGTGCGACTGGGCTAGCCTACGAGCAGTACTTC; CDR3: CASSATGLAYEQYF
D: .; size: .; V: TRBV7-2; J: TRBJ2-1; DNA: TGTGCCAGCAGCTTTTCCGGGACCAACAATGAGCAGTTCTTC; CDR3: CASSFSGTNNEQFF
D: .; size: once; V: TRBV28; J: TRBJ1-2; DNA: TGTGCCAGCAGTTTCGGGTCACCGACGATGTATGGCTACACCTTC; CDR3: CASSFGSPTMYGYTF
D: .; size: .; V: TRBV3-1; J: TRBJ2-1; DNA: TGTGCCAGCAGCCAAACGTGGGTCAATGAGCAGTTCTTC; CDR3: CASSQTWVNEQFF
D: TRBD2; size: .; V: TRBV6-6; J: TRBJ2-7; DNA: TGTGCCAGCAGTCCTGGACTAGCGGGAGACTACGAGCAGTACTTC; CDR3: CASSPGLAGDYEQYF
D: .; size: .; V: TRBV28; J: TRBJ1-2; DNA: TGTGCCAGCAGTTCCGGACGGGTAGCGGGTGGCTACACCTTC; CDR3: CASSSGRVAGGYTF
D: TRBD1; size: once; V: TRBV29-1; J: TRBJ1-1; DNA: TGCAGCGTTGGGACAGGGAGCGCTGAAGCTTTCTTT; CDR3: CSVGTGSAEAFF
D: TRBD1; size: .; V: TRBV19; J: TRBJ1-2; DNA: TGTGCCAGTAGTACACAGGGGTCTACGCTGTATGGCTACACCTTC; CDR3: CASSTQGSTLYGYTF
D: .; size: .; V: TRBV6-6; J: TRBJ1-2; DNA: TGTGCCAGCGCCACGTTGGGCTACACCTTC; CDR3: CASATLGYTF
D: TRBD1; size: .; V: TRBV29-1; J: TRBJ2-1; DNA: TGCAGCGTGGCGGACAGGGAGGCCTACAATGAGCAGTTCTTC; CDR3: CSVADREAYNEQFF
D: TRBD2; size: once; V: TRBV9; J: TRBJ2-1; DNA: TGTGCCAGCAGCCACGGACTAGCGGGACACAATGAGCAGTTCTTC; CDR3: CASSHGLAGHNEQFF
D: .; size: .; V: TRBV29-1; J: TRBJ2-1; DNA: TGCAGCGTTGGAGGGGGAGTTCCGGGCAATGAGCAGTTCTTC; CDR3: CSVGGGVPGNEQFF
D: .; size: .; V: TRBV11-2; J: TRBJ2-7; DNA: TGTGCCAGCAGCTCGTCGGGCAGGGGCCTATCTGAGCAGTACTTC; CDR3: CASSSSGRGLSEQYF
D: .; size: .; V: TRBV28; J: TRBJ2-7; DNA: TGTGCCAGCAGTTCTACAACGCCCGACCCCTACGAGCAGTACTTC; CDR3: CASSSTTPDPYEQYF
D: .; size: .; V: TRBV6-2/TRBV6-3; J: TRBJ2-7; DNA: TGTGCCAGCAGTTACTCCAGATCCTACGAGCAGTACTTC; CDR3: CASSYSRSYEQYF
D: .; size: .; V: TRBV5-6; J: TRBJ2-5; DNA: TGTGCCAGCAGCTTGGCCAGGGGGGTCCAAGAGACCCAGTACTTC; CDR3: CASSLARGVQETQYF
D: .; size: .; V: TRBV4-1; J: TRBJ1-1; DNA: TGCGCCAGCAGCCAAGAGGCTATGGTGAACACTGAAGCTTTCTTT; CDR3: CASSQEAMVNTEAFF
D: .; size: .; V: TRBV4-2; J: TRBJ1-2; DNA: TGTGCCAGCAGCCCCCAAATTCAGGTGGACTATGGCTACACCTTC; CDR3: CASSPQIQVDYGYTF
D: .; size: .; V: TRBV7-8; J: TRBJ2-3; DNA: TGTGCCAGCAGCTTAGGGGTGGGCACAGATACGCAGTATTTT; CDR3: CASSLGVGTDTQYF
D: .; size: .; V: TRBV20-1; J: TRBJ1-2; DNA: TGCAGTGCTAGTGGGCAACCAATACTCTATGGCTACACCTTC; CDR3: CSASGQPILYGYTF